A single sample is the source of the 3 T cell receptor beta chains below, sequenced in a study of T cells in Graves' hyperthyroidism and ophthalmopathy. The investigators amplified TCR beta CDR3 regions from RNA transcripts. First-round RT-PCR of the TCR CDR3 relied on the HTBI primer set. TCRdb re-called the multiplex PCR reads through MiXCR, storing one row per CDR3 protein. The repertoire consists of hundreds of thousands of distinct CDR3 sequences, with more than 45% occurring once and the leading ten covering roughly 8.2%. Specimen: peripheral blood or thyroid tissue (not recorded which). These receptors all stem from a woman aged 18-29 years with Graves' hyperthyroidism.

The chain recombines TRBV7-9 with TRBJ2-7; possibly TRBD1 for D (6 bases). The V end lost 3 bases, the J end lost 5 bases, and 14 bases lay between the germline ends. CDR3 length: 14 residues. Germline CDR1 SEHNR, CDR2 FQNEAQ (reference sequence). CDR3 in amino acids: CASSFDQGSDEQYF. The CDR3 region has the DNA TGTGCCAGCAGCTTCGACCAGGGGTCCGACGAGCAGTACTTC. Using reference TRBV7-9 and TRBJ2-7 for the parts outside the CDR3, the full variable domain is DTGVSQNPRHKITKRGQNVTFRCDPISEHNRLYWYRQTLGQGPEFLTYFQNEAQLEKSRLLSDRFSAERPKGSFSTLEIQRTEQGDSAMYLCASSFDQGSDEQYFGPGTRLTVT.

This clonotype was recorded only once. V is TRBV20-1 and J is TRBJ2-7, with 8 bases matching TRBD2. This CDR3 comprises 15 residues. V shed 1 base, J shed 7 bases, and the junction held 12 bases outside the gene matches. CDR1 is DFQATT and CDR2 is SNEGSKA in the germline V gene (reference sequence). The DNA for the CDR3 is TGCAGTGCTAGAGTGACTAGCGTTACGTACAATGAGCAGTACTTC. Amino acid sequence: CSARVTSVTYNEQYF.

This clonotype was counted many times. This sequence joins TRBV10-3 and TRBJ1-1; perhaps TRBD1 as D (5 bases). The CDR3 runs to 15 residues. CDR1 is ENHRY, CDR2 SYGVKD, per germline. V lost 5 bases and J lost 4, with 17 bases in between. The CDR3 loop reads CAISTGISGGTEAFF. Written as DNA, the CDR3 is TGTGCCATCAGTACGGGCATTTCGGGGGGCACTGAAGCTTTCTTT.